The present entry profiles one T cell receptor (beta chain) with its context. Antigen specificity is unknown. The V and J ends lost 5 bases and 2 bases respectively, with 25 bases between them. In germline, CDR1 is SGHTA, CDR2 FQGNSA. The CDR3 covers 18 residues. CD4+ cells were split into CD45RA+ naive and CD45RA-negative memory subsets. These data belong to a study of shared clonotypes between healthy human individuals. Turning to the study itself: Researchers assigned three CD4 naive, three CD4 memory, two CD8 naive and one CD8 memory plate to each donor.

Study observations and caveats: Rarefaction exposed incomplete sorted-subset sequencing despite large depth.

Produced via immunoSEQ multiplex PCR; TCRdb's table is partial and in-frame only. The sample carries 1.4 million to 1.5 million clones, roughly 96% recorded once. The sequencing sample was made of naive CD4+ T cells sorted from blood. Documented subset: CD45RA+ positively selected. The rearrangement uses TRBV7-2 and TRBJ2-7; D tentatively reads TRBD1 or TRBD2 (6 bases each). This receptor was obtained from a man aged 30 to 39 in good health. CDR3 nucleotides: TGTGCCAGCAGCGCACCGCGGGGCTGGGGGCGGGGACCCTACGAGCAGTACTTC. This sequence encodes CASSAPRGWGRGPYEQYF.